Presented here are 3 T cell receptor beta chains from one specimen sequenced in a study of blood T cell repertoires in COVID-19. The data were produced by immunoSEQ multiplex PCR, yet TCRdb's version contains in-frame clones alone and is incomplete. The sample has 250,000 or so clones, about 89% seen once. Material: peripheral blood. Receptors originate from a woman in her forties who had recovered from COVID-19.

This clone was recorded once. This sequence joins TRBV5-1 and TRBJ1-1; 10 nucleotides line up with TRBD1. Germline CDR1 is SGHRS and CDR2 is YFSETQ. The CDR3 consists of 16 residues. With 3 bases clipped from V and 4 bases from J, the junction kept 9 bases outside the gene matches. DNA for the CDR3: TGCGCCAGCAGCTCGACAGGGGGCGGATTAAGCACTGAAGCTTTCTTT. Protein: CASSSTGGGLSTEAFF.

The CDR3 here is CASSQRRDQPQHF. CDR3 coding DNA: TGTGCCAGCAGTCAGAGGAGGGATCAGCCCCAGCATTTT. The chain couples TRBV7-9 to TRBJ1-5; D gene uncertain. Deletions cut 6 bases from V and 5 bases from J, with 11 bases between. Germline-derived CDR1 and CDR2 are SEHNR and FQNEAQ (reference sequence). The CDR3 is 13 residues long.

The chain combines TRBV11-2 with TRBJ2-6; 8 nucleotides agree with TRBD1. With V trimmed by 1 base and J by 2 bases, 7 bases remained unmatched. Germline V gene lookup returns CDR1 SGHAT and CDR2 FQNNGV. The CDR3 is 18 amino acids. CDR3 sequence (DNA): TGTGCCAGCAGCTTAGTTCAGGGGGCCGCACCTGGGGCCAACGTCCTGACTTTC. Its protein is CASSLVQGAAPGANVLTF.